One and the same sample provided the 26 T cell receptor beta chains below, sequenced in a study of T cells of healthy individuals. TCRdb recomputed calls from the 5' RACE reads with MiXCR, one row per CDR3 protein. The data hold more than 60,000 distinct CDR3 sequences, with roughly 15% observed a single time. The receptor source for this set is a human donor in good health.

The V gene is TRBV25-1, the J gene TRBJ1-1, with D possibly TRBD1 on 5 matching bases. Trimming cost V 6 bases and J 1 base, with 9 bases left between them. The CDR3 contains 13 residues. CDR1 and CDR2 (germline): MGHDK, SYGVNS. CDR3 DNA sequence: TGTGCCAGCAGCATGCAGGGGAACACTGAAGCTTTCTTT. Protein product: CASSMQGNTEAFF. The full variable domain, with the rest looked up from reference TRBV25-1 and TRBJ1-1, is EADIYQTPRYLVIGTGKKITLECSQTMGHDKMYWYQQDPGMELHLIHYSYGVNSTEKGDLSSESTVSRIRTEHFPLTLESARPSHTSQYLCASSMQGNTEAFFGQGTRLTVV.

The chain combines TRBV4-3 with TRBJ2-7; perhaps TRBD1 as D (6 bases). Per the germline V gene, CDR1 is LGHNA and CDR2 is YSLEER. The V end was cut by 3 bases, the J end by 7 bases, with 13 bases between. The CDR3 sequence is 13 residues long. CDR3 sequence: CASSQEQGGEQYF. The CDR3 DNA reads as TGCGCCAGCAGCCAGGAACAGGGTGGGGAGCAGTACTTC.

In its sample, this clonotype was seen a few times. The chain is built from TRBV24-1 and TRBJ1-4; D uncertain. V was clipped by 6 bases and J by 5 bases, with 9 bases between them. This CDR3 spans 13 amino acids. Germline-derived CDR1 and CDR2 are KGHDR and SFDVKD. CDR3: CATSREVNEKLFF. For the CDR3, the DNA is TGTGCCACCAGTAGGGAGGTCAATGAAAAACTGTTTTTT.

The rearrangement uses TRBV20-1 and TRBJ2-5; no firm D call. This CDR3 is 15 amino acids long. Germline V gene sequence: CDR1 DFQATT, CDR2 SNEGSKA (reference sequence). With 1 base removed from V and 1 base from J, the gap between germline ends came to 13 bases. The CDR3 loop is CSARAGGSVQETQYF. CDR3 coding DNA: TGCAGTGCTAGAGCGGGTGGTAGTGTCCAAGAGACCCAGTACTTC.

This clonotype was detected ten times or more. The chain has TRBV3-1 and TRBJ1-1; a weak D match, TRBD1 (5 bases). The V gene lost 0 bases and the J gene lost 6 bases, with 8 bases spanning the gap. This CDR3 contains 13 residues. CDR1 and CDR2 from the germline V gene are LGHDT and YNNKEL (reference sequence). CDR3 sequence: CASSQDRDPEAFF. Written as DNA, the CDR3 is TGTGCCAGCAGCCAAGACAGGGACCCTGAAGCTTTCTTT. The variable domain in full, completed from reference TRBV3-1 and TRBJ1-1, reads DTAVSQTPKYLVTQMGNDKSIKCEQNLGHDTMYWYKQDSKKFLKIMFSYNNKELIINETVPNRFSPKSPDKAHLNLHINSLELGDSAVYFCASSQDRDPEAFFGQGTRLTVV.

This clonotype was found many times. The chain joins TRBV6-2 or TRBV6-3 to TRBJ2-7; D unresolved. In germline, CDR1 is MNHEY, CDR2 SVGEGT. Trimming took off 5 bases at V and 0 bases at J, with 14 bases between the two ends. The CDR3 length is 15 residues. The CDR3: CASSGLVVASYEQYF. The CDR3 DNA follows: TGTGCCAGCAGTGGGCTGGTGGTAGCCTCCTACGAGCAGTACTTC.

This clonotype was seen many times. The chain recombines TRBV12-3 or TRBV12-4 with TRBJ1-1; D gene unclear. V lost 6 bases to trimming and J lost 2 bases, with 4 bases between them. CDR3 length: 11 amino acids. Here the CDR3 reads CASRDNTEAFF. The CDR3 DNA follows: TGTGCCAGCAGAGATAACACTGAAGCTTTCTTT.

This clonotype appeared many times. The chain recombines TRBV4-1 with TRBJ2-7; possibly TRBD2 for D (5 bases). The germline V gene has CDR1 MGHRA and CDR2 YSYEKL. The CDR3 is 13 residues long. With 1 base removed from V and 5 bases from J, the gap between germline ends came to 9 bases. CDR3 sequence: CASSQASGDEQYF. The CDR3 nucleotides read TGCGCCAGCAGCCAAGCGTCCGGGGACGAGCAGTACTTC.

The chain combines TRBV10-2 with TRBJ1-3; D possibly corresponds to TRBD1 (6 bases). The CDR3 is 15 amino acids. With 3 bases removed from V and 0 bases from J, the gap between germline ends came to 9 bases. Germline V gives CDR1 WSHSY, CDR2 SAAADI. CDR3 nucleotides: TGCGCCAGCAGTGACCTGGACAGCTCTGGAAACACCATATATTTT. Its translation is CASSDLDSSGNTIYF.

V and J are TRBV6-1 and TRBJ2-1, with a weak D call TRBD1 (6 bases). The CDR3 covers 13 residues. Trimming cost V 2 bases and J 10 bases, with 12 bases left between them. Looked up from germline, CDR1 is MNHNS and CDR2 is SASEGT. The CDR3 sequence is CASSERSGQEQFF. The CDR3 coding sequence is TGTGCCAGCAGTGAAAGGTCGGGACAAGAGCAGTTCTTC.

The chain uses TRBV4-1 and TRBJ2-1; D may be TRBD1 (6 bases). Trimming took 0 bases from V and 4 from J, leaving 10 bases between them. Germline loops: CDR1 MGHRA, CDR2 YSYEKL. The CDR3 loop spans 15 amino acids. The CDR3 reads CASSQDSGVYNEQFF. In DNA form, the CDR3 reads TGCGCCAGCAGCCAAGATTCAGGGGTATACAATGAGCAGTTCTTC.

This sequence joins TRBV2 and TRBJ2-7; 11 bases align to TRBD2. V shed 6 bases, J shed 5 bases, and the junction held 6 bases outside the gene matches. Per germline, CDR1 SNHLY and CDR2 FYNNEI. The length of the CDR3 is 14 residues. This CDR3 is CASRLSGGVHEQYF. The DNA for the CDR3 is TGTGCCAGCAGACTTAGCGGGGGGGTCCACGAGCAGTACTTC.

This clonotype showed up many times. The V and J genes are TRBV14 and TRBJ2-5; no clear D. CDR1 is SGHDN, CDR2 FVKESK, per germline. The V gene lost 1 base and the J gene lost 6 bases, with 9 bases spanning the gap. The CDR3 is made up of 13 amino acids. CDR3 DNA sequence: TGTGCCAGCAGCCAAGGAAGCTCACAGACCCAGTACTTC. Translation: CASSQGSSQTQYF. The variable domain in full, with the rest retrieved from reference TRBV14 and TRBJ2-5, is EAGVTQFPSHSVIEKGQTVTLRCDPISGHDNLYWYRRVMGKEIKFLLHFVKESKQDESGMPNNRFLAERTGGTYSTLKVQPAELEDSGVYFCASSQGSSQTQYFGPGTRLLVL.

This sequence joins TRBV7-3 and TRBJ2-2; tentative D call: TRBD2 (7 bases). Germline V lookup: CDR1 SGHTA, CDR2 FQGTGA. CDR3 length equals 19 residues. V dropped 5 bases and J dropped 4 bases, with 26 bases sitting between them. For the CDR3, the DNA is TGTGCCAGCAGCCGATACCCCATTGGGGGGGCAAGTGGCACCGGGGAGCTGTTTTTT. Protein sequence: CASSRYPIGGASGTGELFF.

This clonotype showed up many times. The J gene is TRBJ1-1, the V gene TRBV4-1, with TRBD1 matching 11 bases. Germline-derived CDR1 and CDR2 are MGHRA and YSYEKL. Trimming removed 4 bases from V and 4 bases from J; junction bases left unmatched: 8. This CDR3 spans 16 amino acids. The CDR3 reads CASSLGTGGTLTEAFF. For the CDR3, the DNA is TGCGCCAGCAGCCTCGGGACAGGGGGAACCCTCACTGAAGCTTTCTTT.

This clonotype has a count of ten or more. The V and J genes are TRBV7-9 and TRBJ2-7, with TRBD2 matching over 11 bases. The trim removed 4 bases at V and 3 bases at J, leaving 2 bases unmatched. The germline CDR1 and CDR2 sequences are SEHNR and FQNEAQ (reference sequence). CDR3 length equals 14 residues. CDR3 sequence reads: CASSSGTSGYEQYF. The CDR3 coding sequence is TGTGCCAGCAGCTCCGGGACTAGCGGCTACGAGCAGTACTTC.

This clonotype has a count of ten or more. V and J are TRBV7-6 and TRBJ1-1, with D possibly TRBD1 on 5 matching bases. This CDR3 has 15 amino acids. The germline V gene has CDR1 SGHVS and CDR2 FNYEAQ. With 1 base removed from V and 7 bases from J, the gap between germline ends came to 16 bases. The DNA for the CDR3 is TGTGCCAGCAGCTTAGGTTCGGCGGGGACCTATGAAGCTTTCTTT. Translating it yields CASSLGSAGTYEAFF.

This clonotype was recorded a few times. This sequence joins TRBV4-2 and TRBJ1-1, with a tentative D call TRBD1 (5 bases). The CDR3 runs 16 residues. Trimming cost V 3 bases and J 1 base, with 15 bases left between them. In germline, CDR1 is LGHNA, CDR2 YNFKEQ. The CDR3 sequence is CASSQATLQANTEAFF. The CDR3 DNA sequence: TGTGCCAGCAGCCAGGCCACATTACAGGCGAACACTGAAGCTTTCTTT.

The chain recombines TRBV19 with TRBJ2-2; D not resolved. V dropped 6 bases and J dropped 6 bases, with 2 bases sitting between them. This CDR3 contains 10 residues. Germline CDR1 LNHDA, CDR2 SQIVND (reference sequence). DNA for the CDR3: TGTGCCAGTAGGGCCGGGGAGCTGTTTTTT. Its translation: CASRAGELFF.

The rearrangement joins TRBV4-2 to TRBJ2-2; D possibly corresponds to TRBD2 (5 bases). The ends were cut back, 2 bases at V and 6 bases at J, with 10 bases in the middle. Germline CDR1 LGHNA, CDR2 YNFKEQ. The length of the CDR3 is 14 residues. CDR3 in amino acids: CASSQPLVPGELFF. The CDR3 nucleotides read TGTGCCAGCAGCCAACCACTAGTCCCCGGGGAGCTGTTTTTT.

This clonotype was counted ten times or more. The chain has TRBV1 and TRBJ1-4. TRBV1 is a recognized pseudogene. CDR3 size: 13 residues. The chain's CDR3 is CTSSRWVNEKLFF. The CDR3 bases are TGCACCAGCAGCCGGTGGGTTAATGAAAAACTGTTTTTT.

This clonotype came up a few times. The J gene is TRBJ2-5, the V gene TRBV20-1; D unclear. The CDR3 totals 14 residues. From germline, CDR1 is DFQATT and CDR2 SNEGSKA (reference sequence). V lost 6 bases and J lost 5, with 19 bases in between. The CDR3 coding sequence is TGCAGTGCCCCTCCTTTGCGAGCGCCGGAGACCCAGTACTTC. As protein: CSAPPLRAPETQYF.

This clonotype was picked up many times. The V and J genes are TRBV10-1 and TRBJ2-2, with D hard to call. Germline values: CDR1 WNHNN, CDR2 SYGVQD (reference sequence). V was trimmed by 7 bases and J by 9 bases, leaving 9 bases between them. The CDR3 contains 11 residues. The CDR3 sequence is CASTLCRELFF. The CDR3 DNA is TGCGCCAGCACCCTTTGTAGGGAGCTGTTTTTT.

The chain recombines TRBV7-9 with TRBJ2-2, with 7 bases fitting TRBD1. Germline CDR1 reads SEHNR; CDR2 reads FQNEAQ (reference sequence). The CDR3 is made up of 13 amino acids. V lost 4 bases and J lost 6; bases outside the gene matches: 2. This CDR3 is CASSSGQPGELFF. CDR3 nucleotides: TGTGCCAGCAGCTCGGGACAGCCCGGGGAGCTGTTTTTT.

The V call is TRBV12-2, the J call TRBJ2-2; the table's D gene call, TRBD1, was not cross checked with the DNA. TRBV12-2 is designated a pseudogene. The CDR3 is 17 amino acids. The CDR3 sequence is CASRSTGQGARTGELFF. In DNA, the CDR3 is TGTGCAAGTCGCTCCACGGGACAGGGGGCCCGCACCGGGGAGCTGTTTTTT.

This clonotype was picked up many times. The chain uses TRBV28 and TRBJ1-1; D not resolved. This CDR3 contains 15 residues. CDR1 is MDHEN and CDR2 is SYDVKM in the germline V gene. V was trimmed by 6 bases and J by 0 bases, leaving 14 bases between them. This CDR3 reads CASSPTGSLNTEAFF. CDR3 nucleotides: TGTGCCAGCAGCCCGACGGGCTCTCTGAACACTGAAGCTTTCTTT. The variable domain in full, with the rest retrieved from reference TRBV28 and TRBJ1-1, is DVKVTQSSRYLVKRTGEKVFLECVQDMDHENMFWYRQDPGLGLRLIYFSYDVKMKEKGDIPEGYSVSREKKERFSLILESASTNQTSMYLCASSPTGSLNTEAFFGQGTRLTVV.